This TCR beta chain was sequenced in a study of T-cell memory formation after mild COVID-19. The wider study: In these data, TCR clusters were largely donor specific. The study's findings and limits: Contracting CD4+ clones sat mainly in CM and EM; CD8+ in EMRA. Contracting clones, day 15 to 85, had balanced CD4/CD8, and later expanders favored CD4+. Pre-infection memory showed some responding clones, and this suggested that cross-reactive memory joined.

About this clonotype: The antigen remains undetermined.

TCRdb redid the calling of the 5' RACE reads with MiXCR, one entry per CDR3 protein. The sample holds a few hundred thousand distinct CDR3 sequences, 15% to 20% seen once. The CDR3 runs to 15 residues. In germline, CDR1 is LGHNA, CDR2 YNFKEQ. Between the trimmed V and J ends, which lost 4 bases and 3 bases, there was a span of 15 bases. The rearrangement links TRBV4-2 to TRBJ1-1; D gene ambiguous. This TCR was sampled from a man younger than 30 who had mild COVID-19 (a few samples of this study predate the infection). Cell type and time point are not known. The sequencing sample was made of PBMCs or a T cell subset sorted from them (not recorded which). The CDR3: CASSLNAGFDTEAFF. Written as DNA, the CDR3 is TGTGCCAGCAGCCTTAACGCGGGTTTTGACACTGAAGCTTTCTTT.